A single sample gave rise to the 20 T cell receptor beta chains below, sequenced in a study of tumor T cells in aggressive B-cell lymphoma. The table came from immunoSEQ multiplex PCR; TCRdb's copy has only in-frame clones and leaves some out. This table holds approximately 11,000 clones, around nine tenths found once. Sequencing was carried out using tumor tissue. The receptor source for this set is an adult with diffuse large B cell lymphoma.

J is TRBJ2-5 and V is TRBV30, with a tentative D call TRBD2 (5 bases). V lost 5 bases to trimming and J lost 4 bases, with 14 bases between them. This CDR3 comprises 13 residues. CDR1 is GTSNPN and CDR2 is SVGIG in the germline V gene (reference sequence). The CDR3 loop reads CAWGRGSIETQYF. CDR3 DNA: TGTGCCTGGGGAAGAGGGTCGATAGAGACCCAGTACTTC.

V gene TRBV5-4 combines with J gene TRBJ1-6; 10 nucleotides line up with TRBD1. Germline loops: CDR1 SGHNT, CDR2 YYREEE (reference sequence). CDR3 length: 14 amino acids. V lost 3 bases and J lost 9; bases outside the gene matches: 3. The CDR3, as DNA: TGTGCCAGCAGCTACCGGGACAGGGGTTCACCCCTCCACTTT. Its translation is CASSYRDRGSPLHF.

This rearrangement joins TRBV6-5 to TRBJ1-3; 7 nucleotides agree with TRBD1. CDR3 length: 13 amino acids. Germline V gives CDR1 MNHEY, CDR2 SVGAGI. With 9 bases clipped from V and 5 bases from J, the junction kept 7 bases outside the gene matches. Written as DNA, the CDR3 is TGTGCCAGTTCACCGGGACAGCGAAACACCATATATTTT. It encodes CASSPGQRNTIYF.

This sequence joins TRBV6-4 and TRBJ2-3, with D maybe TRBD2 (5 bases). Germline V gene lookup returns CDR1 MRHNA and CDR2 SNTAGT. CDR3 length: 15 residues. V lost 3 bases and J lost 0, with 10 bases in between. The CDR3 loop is CASSEIGGSTDTQYF. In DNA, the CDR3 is TGTGCCAGCAGTGAGATAGGCGGGAGCACAGATACGCAGTATTTT.

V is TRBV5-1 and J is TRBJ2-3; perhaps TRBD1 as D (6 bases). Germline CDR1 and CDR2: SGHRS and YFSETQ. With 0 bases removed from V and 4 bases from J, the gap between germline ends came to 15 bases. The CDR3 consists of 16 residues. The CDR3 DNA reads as TGCGCCAGCAGCTTGGGAGTGGGTTCAGGGGCAGATACGCAGTATTTT. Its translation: CASSLGVGSGADTQYF.

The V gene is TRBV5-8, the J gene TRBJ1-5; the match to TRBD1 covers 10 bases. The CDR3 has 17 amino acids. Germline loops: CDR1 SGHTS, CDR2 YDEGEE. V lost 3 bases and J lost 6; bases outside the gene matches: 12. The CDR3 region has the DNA TGTGCCAGCAGCTCGGGGGGGAGGACAGGGGGTCTTCAGCCCCAGCATTTT. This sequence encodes CASSSGGRTGGLQPQHF.

DNA for the CDR3: TGTGCCAGCAGCGTAGAGGGTGGGACTGCGGCTTTCTTT. It yields the protein CASSVEGGTAAFF. V usage is TRBV9 and J usage is TRBJ1-1, with D maybe TRBD1 (5 bases). Trimming took off 0 bases at V and 11 bases at J, with 14 bases between the two ends. CDR1 is SGDLS, CDR2 YYNGEE, per germline. This CDR3 contains 13 residues.

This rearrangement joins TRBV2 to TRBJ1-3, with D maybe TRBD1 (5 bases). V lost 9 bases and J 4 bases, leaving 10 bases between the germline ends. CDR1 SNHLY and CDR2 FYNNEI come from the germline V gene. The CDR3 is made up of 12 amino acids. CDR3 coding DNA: TGTGCCAGTGAAGGGGAAGGAAACACCATATATTTT. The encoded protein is CASEGEGNTIYF.

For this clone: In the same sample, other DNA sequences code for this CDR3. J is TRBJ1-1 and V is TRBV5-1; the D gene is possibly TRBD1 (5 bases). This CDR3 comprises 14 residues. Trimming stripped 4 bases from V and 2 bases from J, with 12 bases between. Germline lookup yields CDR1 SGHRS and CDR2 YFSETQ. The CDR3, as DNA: TGCGCCAGCAGCCCCCAGGGCGGTAACACTGAAGCTTTCTTT. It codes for CASSPQGGNTEAFF. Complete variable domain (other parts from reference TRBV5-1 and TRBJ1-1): KAGVTQTPRYLIKTRGQQVTLSCSPISGHRSVSWYQQTPGQGLQFLFEYFSETQRNKGNFPGRFSGRQFSNSRSEMNVSTLELGDSALYLCASSPQGGNTEAFFGQGTRLTVV.

CDR3 sequence (DNA): TGTGCCAGCAGAAGCGGCACCGGGGAGCTGTTTTTT. Translated: CASRSGTGELFF. The gene calls are TRBV7-9 and TRBJ2-2; TRBD2 is a possible D gene (5 bases). The germline gives CDR1 SEHNR, CDR2 FQNEAQ (reference sequence). Trimming pared 6 bases from V and 4 bases from J, leaving 6 bases between. The CDR3 runs 12 residues.

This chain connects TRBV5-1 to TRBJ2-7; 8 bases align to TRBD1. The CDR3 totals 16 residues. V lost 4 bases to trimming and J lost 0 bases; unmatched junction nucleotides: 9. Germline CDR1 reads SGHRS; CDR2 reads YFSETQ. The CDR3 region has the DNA TGCGCCAGCAGCCTCCCCCCGGGACAGGCCTCCTACGAGCAGTACTTC. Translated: CASSLPPGQASYEQYF.

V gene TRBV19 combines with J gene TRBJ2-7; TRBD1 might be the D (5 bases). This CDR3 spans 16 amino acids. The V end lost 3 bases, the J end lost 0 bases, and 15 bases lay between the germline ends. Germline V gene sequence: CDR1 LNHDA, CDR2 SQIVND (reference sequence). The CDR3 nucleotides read TGTGCCAGTAGTATTGGGGCTGGTAAAGGCTCCTACGAGCAGTACTTC. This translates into CASSIGAGKGSYEQYF.

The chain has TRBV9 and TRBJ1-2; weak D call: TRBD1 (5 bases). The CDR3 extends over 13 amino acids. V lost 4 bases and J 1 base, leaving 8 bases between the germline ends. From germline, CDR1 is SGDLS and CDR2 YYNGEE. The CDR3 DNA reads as TGTGCCAGCAGCCAGGGACTTAACTATGGCTACACCTTC. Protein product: CASSQGLNYGYTF.

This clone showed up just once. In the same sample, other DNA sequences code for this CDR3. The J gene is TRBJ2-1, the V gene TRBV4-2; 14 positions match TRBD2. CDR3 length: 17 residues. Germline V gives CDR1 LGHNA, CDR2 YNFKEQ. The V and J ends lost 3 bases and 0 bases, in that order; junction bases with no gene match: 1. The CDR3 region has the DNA TGTGCCAGCAGCCACGGGACTAGCGGGAGCTCCTACAATGAGCAGTTCTTC. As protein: CASSHGTSGSSYNEQFF.

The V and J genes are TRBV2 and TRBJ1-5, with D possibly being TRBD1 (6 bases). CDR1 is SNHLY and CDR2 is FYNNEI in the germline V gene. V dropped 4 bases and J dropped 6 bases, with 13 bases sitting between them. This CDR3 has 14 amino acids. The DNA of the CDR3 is TGTGCCAGCAGTGTTCAGGGGCCTGGTCAGCCCCAGCATTTT. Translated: CASSVQGPGQPQHF.

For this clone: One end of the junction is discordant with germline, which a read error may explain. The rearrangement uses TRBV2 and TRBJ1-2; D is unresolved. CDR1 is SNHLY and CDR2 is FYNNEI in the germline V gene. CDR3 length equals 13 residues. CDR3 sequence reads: CASSGGSNYDYTF. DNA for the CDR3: TGTGCCAGCAGTGGAGGCAGCAACTATGACTACACCTTC.

CDR3 DNA: TGTGCCAGCAGTGCAAATCTAGCGGGGCGGGAGACCCAGTACTTC. This gives the protein CASSANLAGRETQYF. V usage is TRBV25-1 and J usage is TRBJ2-5; TRBD2 matches at 9 bases. The germline CDR1 and CDR2 sequences are MGHDK and SYGVNS. Germline trimming cut 4 bases from V and 5 bases from J; bases unmatched to any gene: 8. The CDR3 totals 15 residues.

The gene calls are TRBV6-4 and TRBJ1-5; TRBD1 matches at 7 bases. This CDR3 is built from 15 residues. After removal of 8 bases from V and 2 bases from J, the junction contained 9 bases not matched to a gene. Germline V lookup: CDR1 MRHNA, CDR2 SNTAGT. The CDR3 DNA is TGTGCCAGCCTGAGGACAGGAACCCGCAATCAGCCCCAGCATTTT. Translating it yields CASLRTGTRNQPQHF.

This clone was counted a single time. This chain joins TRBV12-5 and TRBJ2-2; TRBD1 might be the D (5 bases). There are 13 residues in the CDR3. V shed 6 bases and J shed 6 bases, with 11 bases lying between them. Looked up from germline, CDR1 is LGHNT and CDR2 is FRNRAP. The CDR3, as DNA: TGTGCTAGTGGATCCAGGGTCCCCGGGGAGCTGTTTTTT. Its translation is CASGSRVPGELFF.

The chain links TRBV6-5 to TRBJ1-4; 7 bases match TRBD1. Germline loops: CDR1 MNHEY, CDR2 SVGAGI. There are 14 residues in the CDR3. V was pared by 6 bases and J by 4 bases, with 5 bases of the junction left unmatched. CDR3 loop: CASRTDRVNEKLFF. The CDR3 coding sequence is TGTGCCAGCAGAACCGACAGGGTTAATGAAAAACTGTTTTTT.